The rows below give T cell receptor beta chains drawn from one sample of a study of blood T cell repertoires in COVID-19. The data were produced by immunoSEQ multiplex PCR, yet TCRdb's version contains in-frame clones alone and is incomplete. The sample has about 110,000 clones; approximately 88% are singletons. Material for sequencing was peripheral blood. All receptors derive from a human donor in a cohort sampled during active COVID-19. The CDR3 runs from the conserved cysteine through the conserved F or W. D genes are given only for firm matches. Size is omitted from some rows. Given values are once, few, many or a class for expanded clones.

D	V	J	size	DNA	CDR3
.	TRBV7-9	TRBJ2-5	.	TGTGCCAGCAGTGTCTCCGGGGGCGGGGGGACCCAGTACTTC	CASSVSGGGGTQYF
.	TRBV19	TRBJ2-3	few	TGTGCCACCACGGTTAAGTTAGGCACAGATACGCAGTATTTT	CATTVKLGTDTQYF
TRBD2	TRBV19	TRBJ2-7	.	TGTGCCAGTAGTATTTCAAGCGGGATTAGTTACGAGCAGTACTTC	CASSISSGISYEQYF
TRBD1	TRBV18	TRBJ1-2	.	TGTGCCAGCTCCCCCACCGGGACAGGGGACTATGGCTACACCTTC	CASSPTGTGDYGYTF
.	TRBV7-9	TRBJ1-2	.	TGTGCCACTCCGGACAGCTATGGCTACACCTTC	CATPDSYGYTF
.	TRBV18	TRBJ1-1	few	TGTGCCAGCTCACCTCTAGCGAACACTGAAGCTTTCTTT	CASSPLANTEAFF
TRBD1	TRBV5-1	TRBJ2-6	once	TGCGCCAGCAGCTCCTCGACAGGGGGGGGCTCTGGGGCCAACGTCCTGACTTTC	CASSSSTGGGSGANVLTF
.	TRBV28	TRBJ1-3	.	TGTGCCAGCAGTTCCCGGGGTTACGGTTCTGGAAACACCATATATTTT	CASSSRGYGSGNTIYF
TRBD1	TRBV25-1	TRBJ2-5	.	TGTGCCAGTCAACAGGGGGCTGGGGAGACCCAGTACTTC	CASQQGAGETQYF
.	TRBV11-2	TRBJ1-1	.	TGTGCCAGCAGCCGGGACTTGGGGCCTGAAGCTTTCTTT	CASSRDLGPEAFF
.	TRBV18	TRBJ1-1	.	TGTGCCAGCTCACCACCCCGCAATACAGTGAACACTGAAGCTTTCTTT	CASSPPRNTVNTEAFF
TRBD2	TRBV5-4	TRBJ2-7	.	TGTGCCAGCAGCTTGGTGGCTAGCGGAGGCTACGAGCAGTACTTC	CASSLVASGGYEQYF
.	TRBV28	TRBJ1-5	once	TGTGCCAGCAGACCCGGACAGCTCAAAAATCAGCCCCAGCATTTT	CASRPGQLKNQPQHF
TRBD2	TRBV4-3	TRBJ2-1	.	TGCGCCAGCAGCCAAATGGGGCGGGAGGGCCACAATGAGCAGTTCTTC	CASSQMGREGHNEQFF
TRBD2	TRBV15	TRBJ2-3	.	TGTGCCACCAGCAGAGATCGGGGGGAGCTAGATACGCAGTATTTT	CATSRDRGELDTQYF
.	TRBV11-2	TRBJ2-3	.	TGTGCCAGCAGCTTAGCGGGAGCAGATACGCAGTATTTT	CASSLAGADTQYF
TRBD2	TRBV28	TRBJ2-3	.	TGTGCCAGCACCTTTTCTTTGGGAGGACTAGCGGGAGGGCCCTCGATGACAGATACGCAGTATTTT	CASTFSLGGLAGGPSMTDTQYF
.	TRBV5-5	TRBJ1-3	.	TGTGCCAGCAGCACCCGAGGGCCGCCGATCGGAAACACCATATATTTT	CASSTRGPPIGNTIYF
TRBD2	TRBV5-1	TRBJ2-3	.	TGCGCCAGCAGCTTGGCCGGGCGGGAGCGTATGACGCAGTATTTT	CASSLAGRERMTQYF
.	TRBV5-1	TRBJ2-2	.	TGCGCCAGCAGCCCCCAGGGGGGGAACACCGGGGAGCTGTTTTTT	CASSPQGGNTGELFF
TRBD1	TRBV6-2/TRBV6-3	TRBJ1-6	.	TGTGCCAGCAGTTTCACAGGGGGCAATTCACCCCTCCACTTT	CASSFTGGNSPLHF
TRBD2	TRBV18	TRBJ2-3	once	TGTGCCAGCTCACCGGGACTATACACAGATACGCAGTATTTT	CASSPGLYTDTQYF
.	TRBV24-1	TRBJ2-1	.	TGTGCCACCAGTGATTTCCCCCCGGGAGCAAGCTCCTACAATGAGCAGTTCTTC	CATSDFPPGASSYNEQFF
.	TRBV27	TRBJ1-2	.	TGTGCCAGCAGCCCTACTCCGGACAGCAACTATGGCTACACCTTC	CASSPTPDSNYGYTF
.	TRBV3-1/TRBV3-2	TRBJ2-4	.	TGTGCCAGCAGCCAAGTAGGGACCGGGGGCATTCAGTACTTC	CASSQVGTGGIQYF
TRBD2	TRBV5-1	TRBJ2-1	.	TGCGCCAGCAGCTTGGCGGTTAGCGGGACGGGAAATGAGCAGTTCTTC	CASSLAVSGTGNEQFF